What follows are 15 T cell receptor beta chains derived from one specimen sequenced in a study of OX40 agonist ivuxolimab in advanced cancers. Sequencing used immunoSEQ multiplex PCR; TCRdb keeps in-frame clones, though not all of them. The repertoire holds approximately 23,000 clones, 86% seen once, with roughly 16% in the top ten. The starting material was CD4+ or CD8+ T cells sorted from blood, obtained in a trial of the OX40 agonist ivuxolimab. The origin of the receptors is an adult with an advanced solid tumor such as melanoma, head and neck, liver or kidney cancer.

By share of the sample, this clone is medium-sized. This chain joins TRBV5-6 and TRBJ2-3; 11 bases line up with TRBD2. There are 16 residues in the CDR3. V lost 4 bases, J lost 2 bases, and 6 bases stayed unmatched. In germline, CDR1 is SGHDT, CDR2 YYEEEE. The CDR3 loop is CASSPTLAGATDTQYF. The CDR3 region has the DNA TGTGCCAGCAGCCCAACACTAGCGGGGGCCACAGATACGCAGTATTTT.

The V and J genes are TRBV27 and TRBJ2-3; 8 bases line up with TRBD2. V lost 2 bases, J lost 1 base, and 2 bases stayed unmatched. Germline CDR1 reads MNHEY; CDR2 reads SMNVEV (reference sequence). This CDR3 spans 15 amino acids. CDR3 nucleotide sequence: TGTGCCAGCAGTTTAACTAGCGGCCGCACAGATACGCAGTATTTT. Residues: CASSLTSGRTDTQYF.

This clone has more than one count but fewer than ten. The chain employs TRBV4-2 and TRBJ1-1; D ambiguous. The V gene lost 3 bases and the J gene lost 6 bases, with 5 bases spanning the gap. The CDR3 loop spans 11 amino acids. Per the germline V gene, CDR1 is LGHNA and CDR2 is YNFKEQ. CDR3 protein: CASSHNAEAFF. The DNA for the CDR3 is TGTGCCAGCAGCCACAACGCTGAAGCTTTCTTT.

This clone was recorded only once. This chain uses TRBV4-3 with TRBJ2-1; D unclear. There are 13 residues in the CDR3. Germline assignment: CDR1 LGHNA and CDR2 YSLEER. V was pared by 3 bases and J by 6 bases, with 9 bases between. As DNA, the CDR3 is TGCGCCAGCAGCCAGGTCAACAGCAATGAGCAGTTCTTC. Protein: CASSQVNSNEQFF.

CDR3 coding DNA: TGTGCCAGCAGCTTGGGACAGACTTATGAAGCTTTCTTT. Amino acids: CASSLGQTYEAFF. The chain joins TRBV11-2 to TRBJ1-1, with 7 bases lining up with TRBD1. This CDR3 is built from 13 residues. V was pared by 3 bases and J by 7 bases, with 5 bases of the junction left unmatched. CDR1 and CDR2 from the germline V gene are SGHAT and FQNNGV.

The genes are TRBV4-1 and TRBJ1-1; D not resolved. CDR1 MGHRA and CDR2 YSYEKL come from the germline V gene. V dropped 1 base and J dropped 2 bases, with 11 bases sitting between them. This CDR3 spans 15 amino acids. The CDR3 loop reads CASSQVLSKNTEAFF. The CDR3 DNA sequence: TGCGCCAGCAGCCAAGTCTTGTCCAAAAACACTGAAGCTTTCTTT.

V usage is TRBV27 and J usage is TRBJ2-5; no reliable D call. The V gene lost 4 bases and the J gene lost 0 bases, with 15 bases spanning the gap. CDR1 and CDR2 (germline): MNHEY, SMNVEV (reference sequence). CDR3 length: 16 amino acids. The CDR3 DNA reads as TGTGCCAGCAGTTCCATATATCGGGCAGACCAAGAGACCCAGTACTTC. It encodes CASSSIYRADQETQYF.

The chain has TRBV19 and TRBJ1-1; D is ambiguous. Germline V gene lookup returns CDR1 LNHDA and CDR2 SQIVND (reference sequence). Trimming took 5 bases from V and 6 from J, leaving 16 bases between them. The CDR3 totals 14 residues. CDR3 protein: CASSELGLLAEAFF. The CDR3 DNA is TGTGCCAGTAGTGAACTCGGGCTGTTGGCTGAAGCTTTCTTT.

This chain links TRBV12-5 with TRBJ2-3; TRBD2 aligns across 9 bases. J was trimmed by 1 base and V by 6 bases; bases with no gene match: 17. Per the germline V gene, CDR1 is LGHNT and CDR2 is FRNRAP. CDR3 length: 19 amino acids. This chain's CDR3 is CASGSPPRLAVDRTDTQYF. The CDR3 nucleotides are TGTGCTAGTGGCTCCCCTCCTCGACTAGCGGTGGACCGCACAGATACGCAGTATTTT.

The V gene is TRBV7-8, the J gene TRBJ1-1; no reliable D call. The germline gives CDR1 SGHVS, CDR2 FQNEAQ. CDR3 length equals 14 residues. With 1 base removed from V and 1 base from J, the gap between germline ends came to 7 bases. CDR3 sequence (DNA): TGTGCCAGCAGCTTAGGGCAGGAGAACACTGAAGCTTTCTTT. Translating it yields CASSLGQENTEAFF.

The chain carries TRBV5-5 and TRBJ2-7; 10 nucleotides line up with TRBD1. V gave up 2 bases and J gave up 4 bases; unmatched junction bases: 3. CDR1 SGHKS and CDR2 YYEKEE come from the germline V gene (reference sequence). The CDR3 consists of 14 residues. DNA of the CDR3: TGTGCCAGCAGCTTAAGGACAGGGGGGTACGAGCAGTACTTC. Translated, it gives CASSLRTGGYEQYF.

This chain connects TRBV6-5 to TRBJ1-1; D is ambiguous. CDR1 is MNHEY, CDR2 SVGAGI, per germline. There are 13 residues in the CDR3. The V end lost 4 bases, the J end lost 3 bases, and 9 bases lay between the germline ends. CDR3 protein: CASSSERYTEAFF. In nucleotides, the CDR3 is TGTGCCAGCAGTTCAGAGCGGTACACTGAAGCTTTCTTT.

V and J are TRBV27 and TRBJ1-1, with D possibly being TRBD1 (5 bases). The CDR3 consists of 13 residues. The germline V and J ends were trimmed by 4 bases and 4 bases, with 10 bases remaining between them. From germline, CDR1 is MNHEY and CDR2 SMNVEV (reference sequence). The CDR3, as DNA: TGTGCCAGCAGTTCTGGGGGGGGCACTGAAGCTTTCTTT. It translates to CASSSGGGTEAFF.

The chain employs TRBV7-6 and TRBJ2-1; 11 bases match TRBD1. The CDR3 contains 17 residues. Germline CDR1 is SGHVS and CDR2 is FNYEAQ. V lost 4 bases, J lost 1 base, and 6 bases stayed unmatched. In nucleotides, the CDR3 is TGTGCCAGCAGCTCCCGGACAGGGGGCACTTCCTACAATGAGCAGTTCTTC. This encodes CASSSRTGGTSYNEQFF.

This chain's CDR3 is CASSQGSGPKETQYF. DNA for the CDR3: TGCGCCAGCAGCCAAGGAAGCGGGCCGAAAGAGACCCAGTACTTC. The rearrangement uses TRBV4-3 and TRBJ2-5; D is perhaps TRBD2 (6 bases). There are 15 residues in the CDR3. The V gene lost 1 base and the J gene lost 3 bases, with 12 bases spanning the gap. Germline loops: CDR1 LGHNA, CDR2 YSLEER.